Listed below are T cell receptor beta chains from one sample, sequenced in a study of blood T cell repertoires in COVID-19. The data were produced by immunoSEQ multiplex PCR, yet TCRdb's version contains in-frame clones alone and is incomplete. The sample includes over 150,000 clones, 85% of them seen just once. Sequenced input: peripheral blood. All receptors derive from a woman aged 60 to 75 with COVID-19, enrolled during active disease. Each CDR3 is given with its conserved first and last residue.

j_gene	v_gene	CDR3aa
TRBJ1-1	TRBV7-8	CASSFQTEAFF
TRBJ2-7	TRBV6-2/TRBV6-3	CASSGSWDSLYEQYF
TRBJ2-1	TRBV29-1	CSAPQRTSGMGEQFF
TRBJ2-5	TRBV5-1	CASSRGTTSGETQYF
TRBJ1-2	TRBV19	CASRPRGELYGYTF
TRBJ1-1	TRBV7-9	CASSLDGRGRLNTEAFF
TRBJ1-2	TRBV6-5	CASSYQGQGGGYTF
TRBJ2-3	TRBV6-4	CASSDLYGSSTDTQYF
TRBJ2-1	TRBV18	CASSLTGNSYNEQFF
TRBJ2-2	TRBV7-3	CASRQGNTGELFF
TRBJ1-3	TRBV6-2/TRBV6-3	CASSYSGPGHSGNTIYF
TRBJ2-7	TRBV3-1/TRBV3-2	CASSQGLSSYEQYF
TRBJ2-5	TRBV18	CASSPVITEETQYF
TRBJ2-5	TRBV18	CASSPQGPPETQYF
TRBJ2-5	TRBV5-1	CASSLEDRGGETQYF
TRBJ2-5	TRBV7-8	CASSLWMTEQETQYF
TRBJ1-1	TRBV7-8	CASSLRGGPMNTEAFF
TRBJ2-3	TRBV9	CASSVALAGTDTQYF
TRBJ1-1	TRBV6-4	CASSVSMNTEAFF
TRBJ1-1	TRBV20-1	CSAPQDTEAFF
TRBJ2-3	TRBV19	CASTPRGTVSTDTQYF
TRBJ1-3	TRBV4-1	CASSLGAGVVTIYF
TRBJ2-1	TRBV6-2/TRBV6-3	CASSSDGTGMNNEQFF
TRBJ1-1	TRBV19	CASSASRGTEAFF
TRBJ1-1	TRBV10-1	CASSGGDTEAFF
TRBJ2-5	TRBV24-1	CATGIGTAQETQYF
TRBJ1-2	TRBV5-1	CASSLTGPEDYGYTF
TRBJ1-1	TRBV3-1/TRBV3-2	CASSLLNTEAFF
TRBJ1-2	TRBV7-2	CASSAGQKSRYGYTF
TRBJ1-2	TRBV19	CASNPSGYGYTF
TRBJ1-5	TRBV12-5	CASGFSLTGVRDYSNQPQHF
TRBJ2-5	TRBV6-6	CASKPPGGGETQYF
TRBJ2-1	TRBV19	CASSSGQGNEQFF
TRBJ1-4	TRBV12-5	CASVEGYNREKLFF
TRBJ1-5	TRBV18	CASSPGQSNQPQHF
TRBJ1-6	TRBV2	CASGTGLPNSPLHF
TRBJ2-5	TRBV11-1	CASRPRGGETQYF
TRBJ1-5	TRBV24-1	CATSDKQGLFNQPQHF
TRBJ2-5	TRBV6-5	CASSSGETQYF
TRBJ1-2	TRBV6-6	CASGVEGLRYGYTF
TRBJ1-1	TRBV20-1	CSANRGTEAFF
TRBJ2-3	TRBV4-2	CASSQDAGGGHGTQYF
TRBJ2-7	TRBV6-1	CASSDGRDYEQYF
TRBJ1-5	TRBV30	CAWTGGPSSAQHF
TRBJ1-6	TRBV5-1	CASSLRTGEGSPLHF
TRBJ1-1	TRBV30	CAWSVTRANTEAFF
TRBJ1-2	TRBV5-4	CASSLQGSLYGYTF
TRBJ2-3	TRBV7-9	CASSPRWRERSTDTQYF
TRBJ1-2	TRBV6-1	CASSEVEQGYYGYTF
TRBJ1-2	TRBV5-6	CASSQDLGLPGDYGYTF
TRBJ1-2	TRBV3-1/TRBV3-2	CASSQDLDRAGSNYGYTF
TRBJ1-2	TRBV6-5	CASSYSSNYGYTF
TRBJ1-3	TRBV2	CASSEVTGTGNTIYF
TRBJ2-1	TRBV5-4	CASSSLGQVNEQFF
TRBJ1-6	TRBV7-9	CASSRPDRGRGSPLHF